This T cell receptor beta chain was recorded in a study of T cell responses to AZD1222 COVID-19 vaccine. Notes on this clone: As yet, its antigen is unknown.

Findings and limits, study-wide: Spike regions recognized by vaccine-associated CD4 TCRs spanned the protein, led by 160-218 and 743-854. The number of AZD1222 recipients seropositive at baseline was only six. Vaccination with two AZD1222 doses was followed by a rise in Spike-specific TCR breadth and depth. Clonal diversity was possibly underestimated, and white British individuals and females predominated among donors.

The length of the CDR3 is 16 residues. CDR1 SGHRS and CDR2 YFSETQ come from the germline V gene. V lost 4 bases to trimming and J lost 1 base, with 16 bases between them. Some clones are missing from TCRdb's copy, which holds only in-frame ones; the method was immunoSEQ multiplex PCR. Among roughly 100,000 clones listed, more than 70% were seen once. The clonotype originates from an adult in good health. The sample here was peripheral blood, taken on day 0 of AZD1222 vaccination. The rearrangement uses TRBV5-1 and TRBJ2-3, with D perhaps matching TRBD2 (5 bases). The CDR3 DNA is TGCGCCAGCAGCGCTTCCCCTAGCTCCGGCACAGATACGCAGTATTTT. It encodes CASSASPSSGTDTQYF.